Listed here are 5 T cell receptor beta chains from one sample, sequenced in a study of blood T cells in healthy people across ages. Primed by a sample-barcoded 5' primer and a J-beta primer mix, a second PCR proceeded for about 7 to 12 cycles. In TCRdb, the 5' RACE reads were re-called with MiXCR into one record per CDR3 protein. The sample includes 800,000 or so distinct CDR3 sequences, about 45% of them seen just once. Sequenced: blood. The receptors were gathered from a man aged 80 or over in good health.

The CDR3 spells CASSWDDRAAYNEQFF. The DNA of the CDR3 is TGCGCCAGCAGCTGGGATGACAGGGCGGCCTACAATGAGCAGTTCTTC. J is TRBJ2-1 and V is TRBV5-1, with TRBD1 matching 7 bases. The germline CDR1 and CDR2 sequences are SGHRS and YFSETQ. J was trimmed by 2 bases and V by 3 bases; bases with no gene match: 8. This CDR3 has 16 residues.

J is TRBJ2-5 and V is TRBV2; possible D gene TRBD1, 5 bases. TRBJ2-7 explains the end of the DNA better; the J call may be wrong. The CDR3 runs 14 residues. CDR1 SNHLY and CDR2 FYNNEI come from the germline V gene. The CDR3 DNA sequence: TGTGCCAGCAGCCCGACAGAAAACGACCACGAGCAGTACTTC. Its protein is CASSPTENDHEQYF.

This clonotype was recorded at least ten times. This chain joins TRBV10-1 and TRBJ2-4, with D tentatively TRBD1 (6 bases). V dropped 2 bases and J dropped 13 bases, with 18 bases sitting between them. Per the germline V gene, CDR1 is WNHNN and CDR2 is SYGVQD (reference sequence). This CDR3 spans 14 amino acids. The CDR3 coding sequence is TGCGCCAGCAGTGAGGAACCCACAGGGAATAAGCAGTACTTC. Translating it yields CASSEEPTGNKQYF.

The chain combines TRBV14 with TRBJ2-1, with TRBD2 identical over 13 bases. The V gene end was trimmed by 6 bases and the J gene end by 7 bases; junction bases not matched to a gene: 9. Germline lookup yields CDR1 SGHDN and CDR2 FVKESK. The length of the CDR3 is 16 residues. The CDR3 sequence is CASSRKRLAGGNEQFF. In nucleotides, the CDR3 is TGTGCCAGCAGTCGAAAGCGACTAGCGGGGGGAAATGAGCAGTTCTTC.

There are a few counts of this clonotype. The chain is built from TRBV7-2 and TRBJ1-5; D might be TRBD1 (5 bases). Germline V gene lookup returns CDR1 SGHTA and CDR2 FQGNSA. V gave up 5 bases and J gave up 1 base, with 15 bases separating them. The CDR3 runs 16 residues. The CDR3, as DNA: TGTGCCAGCAGCCCAAAGGGGCTTAGGAGCAATCAGCCCCAGCATTTT. Residues: CASSPKGLRSNQPQHF.